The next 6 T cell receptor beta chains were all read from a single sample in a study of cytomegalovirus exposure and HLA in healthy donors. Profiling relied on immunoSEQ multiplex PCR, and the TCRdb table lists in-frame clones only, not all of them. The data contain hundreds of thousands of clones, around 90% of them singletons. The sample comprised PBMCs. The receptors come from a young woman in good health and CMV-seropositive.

Written as DNA, the CDR3 is TGTGCCAGCAGTGGCGCTAGCGGGAGTATCTACGAGCAGTACTTC. It specifies CASSGASGSIYEQYF. The chain is built from TRBV6-1 and TRBJ2-7, with TRBD2 matching over 10 bases. Trimming at V came to 4 bases and at J to 3 bases, leaving 6 bases not matched to a gene. CDR1 is MNHNS and CDR2 is SASEGT in the germline V gene. There are 15 residues in the CDR3.

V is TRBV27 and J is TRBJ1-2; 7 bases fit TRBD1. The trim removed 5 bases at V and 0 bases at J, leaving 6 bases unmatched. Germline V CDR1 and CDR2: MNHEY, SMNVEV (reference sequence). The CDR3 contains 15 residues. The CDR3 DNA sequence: TGTGCCAGCAGTACCGGGACAGTCCCTAACTATGGCTACACCTTC. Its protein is CASSTGTVPNYGYTF.

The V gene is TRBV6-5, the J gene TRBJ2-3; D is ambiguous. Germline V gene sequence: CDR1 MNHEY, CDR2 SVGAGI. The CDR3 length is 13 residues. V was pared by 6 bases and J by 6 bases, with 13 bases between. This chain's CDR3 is CASRSFGWDTQYF. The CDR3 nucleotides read TGTGCCAGCAGATCTTTCGGTTGGGATACGCAGTATTTT.

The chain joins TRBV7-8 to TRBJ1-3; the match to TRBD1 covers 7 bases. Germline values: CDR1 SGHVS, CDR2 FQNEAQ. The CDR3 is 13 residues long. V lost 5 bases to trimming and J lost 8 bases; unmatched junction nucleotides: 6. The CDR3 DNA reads TGTGCCAGCAGCCCACAGGGGATAGACACCATATATTTT. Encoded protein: CASSPQGIDTIYF.

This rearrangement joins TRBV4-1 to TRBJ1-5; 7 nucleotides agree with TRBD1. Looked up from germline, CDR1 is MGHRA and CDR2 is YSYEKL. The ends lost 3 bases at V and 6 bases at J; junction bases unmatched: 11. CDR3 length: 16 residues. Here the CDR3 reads CASSHVGRGVGQPQHF. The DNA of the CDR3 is TGCGCCAGCAGCCACGTGGGCAGGGGGGTTGGTCAGCCCCAGCATTTT.

The CDR3 coding sequence is TGTGCCAGCAGCAATCCGGGAAAATGCTTCTTT. This sequence encodes CASSNPGKCFF. V usage is TRBV28 and J usage is TRBJ1-1; D call uncertain. CDR3 length equals 11 residues. Trimming pared 6 bases from V and 14 bases from J, leaving 16 bases between. Germline CDR1 and CDR2: MDHEN and SYDVKM.